Many counts were recorded for the clone carrying this TCR beta chain. Its specificity is unknown. This record comes from a study of blood T cells in healthy people across ages. Overall study results and limits: Unsorted PBMC material precluded a definitive naive versus antigen-experienced comparison.

The CDR3 has 17 residues. With 7 bases clipped from V and 3 bases from J, the junction kept 9 bases outside the gene matches. A second PCR of about 6 to 12 cycles used a sample-barcoded 5' primer and a J-beta primer mix. Every single cDNA molecule received a tag from a template-switch adaptor with 12 random nucleotides. There were at least 2.5 million CDR3-containing paired-end reads obtained from each sample. TCRdb reprocessed the 5' RACE reads via MiXCR and lists one record per CDR3 protein. The sample lists over a million distinct CDR3 sequences, 35% to 55% occurring once. Total RNA, at least 5 micrograms per sample, came from PBMCs.

The receptor's source is a woman aged 60 to 75 in good health. The rearrangement joins TRBV12-3 or TRBV12-4 to TRBJ2-3; 14 positions agree with TRBD2. Sequences were obtained from blood. The CDR3, as DNA: TGTGCCAGCACGACTAGCGGGAGGGTAGGAGGTACAGATACGCAGTATTTT. Protein product: CASTTSGRVGGTDTQYF.